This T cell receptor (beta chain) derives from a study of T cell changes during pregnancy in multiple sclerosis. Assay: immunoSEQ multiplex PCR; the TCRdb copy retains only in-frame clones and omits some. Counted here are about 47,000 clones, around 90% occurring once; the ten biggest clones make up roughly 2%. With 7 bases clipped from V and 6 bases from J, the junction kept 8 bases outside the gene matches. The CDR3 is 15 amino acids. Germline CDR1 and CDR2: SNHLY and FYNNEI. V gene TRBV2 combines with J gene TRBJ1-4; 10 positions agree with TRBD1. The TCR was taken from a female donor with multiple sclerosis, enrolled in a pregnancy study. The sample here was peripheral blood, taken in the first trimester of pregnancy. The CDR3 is CASNSRTGGDEKLFF. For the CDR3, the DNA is TGTGCCAGCAACTCCCGGACAGGGGGGGATGAAAAACTGTTTTTT.